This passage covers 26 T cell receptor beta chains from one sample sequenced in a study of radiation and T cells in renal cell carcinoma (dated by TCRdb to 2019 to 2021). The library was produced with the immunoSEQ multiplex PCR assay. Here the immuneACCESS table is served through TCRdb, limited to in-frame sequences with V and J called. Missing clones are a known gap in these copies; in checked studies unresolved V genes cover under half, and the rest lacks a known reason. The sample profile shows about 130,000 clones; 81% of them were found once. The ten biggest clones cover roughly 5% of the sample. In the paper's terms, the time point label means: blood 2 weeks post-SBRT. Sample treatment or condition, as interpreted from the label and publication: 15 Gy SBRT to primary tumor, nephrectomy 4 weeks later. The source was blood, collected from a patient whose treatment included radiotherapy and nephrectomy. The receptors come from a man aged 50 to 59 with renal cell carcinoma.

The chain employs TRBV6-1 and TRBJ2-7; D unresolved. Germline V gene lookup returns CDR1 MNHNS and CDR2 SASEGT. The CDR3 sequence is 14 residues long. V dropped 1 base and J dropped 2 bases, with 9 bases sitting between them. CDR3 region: CASSEGRSAYEQYF. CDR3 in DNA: TGTGCCAGCAGTGAAGGCAGGTCGGCCTACGAGCAGTACTTC.

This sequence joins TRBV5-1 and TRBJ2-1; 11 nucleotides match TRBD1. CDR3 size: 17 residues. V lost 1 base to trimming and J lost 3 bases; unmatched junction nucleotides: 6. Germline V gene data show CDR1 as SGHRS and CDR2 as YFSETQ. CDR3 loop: CASSLNSGTGGYNEQFF. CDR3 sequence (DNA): TGCGCCAGCAGCTTGAATTCGGGGACAGGGGGCTACAATGAGCAGTTCTTC.

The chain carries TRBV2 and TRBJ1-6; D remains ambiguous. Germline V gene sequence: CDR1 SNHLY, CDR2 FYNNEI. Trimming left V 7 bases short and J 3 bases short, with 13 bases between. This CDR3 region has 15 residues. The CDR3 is CASNSGRHYNSPLHF. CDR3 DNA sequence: TGTGCCAGCAATTCCGGCCGGCACTATAATTCACCCCTCCACTTT.

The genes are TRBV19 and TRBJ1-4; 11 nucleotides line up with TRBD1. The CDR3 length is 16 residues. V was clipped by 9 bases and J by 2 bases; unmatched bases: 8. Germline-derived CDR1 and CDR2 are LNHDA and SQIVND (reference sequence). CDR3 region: CASGQGASSTNEKLFF. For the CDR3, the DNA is TGTGCCAGCGGACAGGGGGCGTCATCGACTAATGAAAAACTGTTTTTT.

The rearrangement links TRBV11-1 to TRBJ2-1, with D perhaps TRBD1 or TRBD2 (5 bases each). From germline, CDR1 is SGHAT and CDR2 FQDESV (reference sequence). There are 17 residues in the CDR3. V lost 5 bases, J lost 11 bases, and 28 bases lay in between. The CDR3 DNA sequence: TGTGCCAGCAGCGCAACGCCCGGGACGAGCAACGCTCTGAAGCAGTTCTTC. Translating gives CASSATPGTSNALKQFF.

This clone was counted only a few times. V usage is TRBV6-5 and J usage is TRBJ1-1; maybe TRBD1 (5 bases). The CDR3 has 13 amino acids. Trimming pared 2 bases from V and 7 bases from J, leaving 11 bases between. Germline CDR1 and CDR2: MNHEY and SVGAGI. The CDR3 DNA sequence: TGTGCCAGCAGTTACGAAGGGGCTCGTGAAGCTTTCTTT. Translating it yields CASSYEGAREAFF.

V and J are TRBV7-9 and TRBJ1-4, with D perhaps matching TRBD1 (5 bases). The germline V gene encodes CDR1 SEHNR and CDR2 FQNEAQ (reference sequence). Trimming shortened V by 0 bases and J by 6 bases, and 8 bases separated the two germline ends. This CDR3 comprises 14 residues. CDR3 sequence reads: CASSLAPTDEKLFF. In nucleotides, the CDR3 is TGTGCCAGCAGCTTAGCGCCGACAGATGAAAAACTGTTTTTT.

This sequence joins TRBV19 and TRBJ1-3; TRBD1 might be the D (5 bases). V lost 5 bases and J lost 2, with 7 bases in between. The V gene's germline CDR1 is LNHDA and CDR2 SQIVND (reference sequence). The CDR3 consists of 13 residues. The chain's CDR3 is CASSLGAGNTIYF. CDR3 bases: TGTGCCAGTAGTCTAGGGGCTGGAAACACCATATATTTT.

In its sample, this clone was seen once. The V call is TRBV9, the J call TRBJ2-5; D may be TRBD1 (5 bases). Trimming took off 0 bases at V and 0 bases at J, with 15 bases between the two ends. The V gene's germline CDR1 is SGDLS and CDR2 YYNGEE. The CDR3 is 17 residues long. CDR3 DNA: TGTGCCAGCAGCGTAGAATTCCGACAGTTGTACCAAGAGACCCAGTACTTC. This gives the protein CASSVEFRQLYQETQYF.

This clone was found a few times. The CDR3 spells CAWATGFSGNTIYF. The CDR3 bases are TGTGCCTGGGCAACAGGGTTTTCTGGAAACACCATATATTTT. This chain links TRBV30 with TRBJ1-3; possible D gene TRBD1, 6 bases. Trimming removed 5 bases at V and 1 base at J, with 12 bases between. The length of the CDR3 is 14 residues. Germline lookup yields CDR1 GTSNPN and CDR2 SVGIG (reference sequence).

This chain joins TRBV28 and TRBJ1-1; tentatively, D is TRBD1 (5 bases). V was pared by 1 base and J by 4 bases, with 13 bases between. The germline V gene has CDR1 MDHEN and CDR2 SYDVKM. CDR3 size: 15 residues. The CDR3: CASSLLERGGTEAFF. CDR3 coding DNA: TGTGCCAGCAGTTTATTGGAGAGGGGAGGCACTGAAGCTTTCTTT. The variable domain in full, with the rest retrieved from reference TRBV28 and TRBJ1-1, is DVKVTQSSRYLVKRTGEKVFLECVQDMDHENMFWYRQDPGLGLRLIYFSYDVKMKEKGDIPEGYSVSREKKERFSLILESASTNQTSMYLCASSLLERGGTEAFFGQGTRLTVV.

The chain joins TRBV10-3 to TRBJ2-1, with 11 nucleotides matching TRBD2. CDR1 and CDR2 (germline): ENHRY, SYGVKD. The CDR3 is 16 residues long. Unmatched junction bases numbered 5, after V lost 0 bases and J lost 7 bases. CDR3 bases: TGTGCCATCAGTGAGTCTAGCGGGGGGGCTGGAAATGAGCAGTTCTTC. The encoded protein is CAISESSGGAGNEQFF.

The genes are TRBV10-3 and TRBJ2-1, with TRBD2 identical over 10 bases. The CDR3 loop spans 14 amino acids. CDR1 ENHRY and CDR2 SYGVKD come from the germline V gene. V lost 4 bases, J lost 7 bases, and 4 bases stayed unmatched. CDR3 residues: CAISGTSGNNEQFF. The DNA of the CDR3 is TGTGCCATCAGTGGAACTAGCGGGAATAATGAGCAGTTCTTC.

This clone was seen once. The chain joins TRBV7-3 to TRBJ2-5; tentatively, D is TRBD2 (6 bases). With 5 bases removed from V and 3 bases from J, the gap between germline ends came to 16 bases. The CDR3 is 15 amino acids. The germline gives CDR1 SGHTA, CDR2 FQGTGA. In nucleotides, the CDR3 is TGTGCCAGCAGCCCCGGACTAACCCGAGAAGAGACCCAGTACTTC. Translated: CASSPGLTREETQYF.

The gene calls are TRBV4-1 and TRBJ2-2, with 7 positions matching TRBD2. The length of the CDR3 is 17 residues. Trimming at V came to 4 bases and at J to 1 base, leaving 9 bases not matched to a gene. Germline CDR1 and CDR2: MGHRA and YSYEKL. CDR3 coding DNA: TGCGCCAGCAGCCCCCCCCGAGGGGAGGGGAACACCGGGGAGCTGTTTTTT. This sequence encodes CASSPPRGEGNTGELFF.

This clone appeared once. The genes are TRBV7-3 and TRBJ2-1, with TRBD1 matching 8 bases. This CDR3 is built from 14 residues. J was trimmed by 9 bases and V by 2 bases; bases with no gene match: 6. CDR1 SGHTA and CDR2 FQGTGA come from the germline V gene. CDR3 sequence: CASSLFAGGGEQFF. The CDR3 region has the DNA TGTGCCAGCAGCTTATTCGCAGGGGGCGGTGAGCAGTTCTTC.

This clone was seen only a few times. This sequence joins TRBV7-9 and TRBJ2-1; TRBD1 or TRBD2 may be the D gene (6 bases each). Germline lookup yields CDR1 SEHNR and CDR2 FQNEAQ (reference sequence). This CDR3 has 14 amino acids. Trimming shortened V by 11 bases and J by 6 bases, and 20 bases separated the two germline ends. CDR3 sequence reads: CACQLGGFGNEQFF. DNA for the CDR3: TGTGCCTGTCAGTTAGGGGGGTTCGGCAATGAGCAGTTCTTC.

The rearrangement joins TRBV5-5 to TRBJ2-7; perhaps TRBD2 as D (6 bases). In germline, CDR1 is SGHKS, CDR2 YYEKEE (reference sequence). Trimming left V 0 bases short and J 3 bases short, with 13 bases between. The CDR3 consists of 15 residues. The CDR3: CASSLEGLAHYEQYF. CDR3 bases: TGTGCCAGCAGCTTGGAGGGCCTAGCGCACTACGAGCAGTACTTC.

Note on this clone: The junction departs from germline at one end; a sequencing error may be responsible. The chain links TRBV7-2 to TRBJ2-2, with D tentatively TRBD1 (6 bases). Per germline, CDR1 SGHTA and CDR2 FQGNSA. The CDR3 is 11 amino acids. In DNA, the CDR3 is TGTGCCAGCAGCTTATACAGGGACCTGTTTTTT. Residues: CASSLYRDLFF.

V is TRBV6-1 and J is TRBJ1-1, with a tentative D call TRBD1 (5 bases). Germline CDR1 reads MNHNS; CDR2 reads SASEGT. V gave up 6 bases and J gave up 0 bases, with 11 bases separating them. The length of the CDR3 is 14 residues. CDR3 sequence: CASSLTDMNTEAFF. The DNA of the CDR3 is TGTGCCAGCAGCCTGACGGACATGAACACTGAAGCTTTCTTT.

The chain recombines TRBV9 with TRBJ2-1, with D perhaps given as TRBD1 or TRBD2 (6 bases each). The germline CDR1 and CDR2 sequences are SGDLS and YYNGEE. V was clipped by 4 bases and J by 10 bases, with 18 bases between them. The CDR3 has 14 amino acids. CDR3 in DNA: TGTGCCAGCAGCTCAGAGGGGGGACCCGGGGAGCAGTTCTTC. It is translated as CASSSEGGPGEQFF.

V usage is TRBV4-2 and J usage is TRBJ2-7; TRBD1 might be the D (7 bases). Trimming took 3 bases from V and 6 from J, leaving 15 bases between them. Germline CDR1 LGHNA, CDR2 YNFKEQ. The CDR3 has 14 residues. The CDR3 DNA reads TGTGCCAGCAGCCACTCGACAGGGAGGAGCGAGCAGTACTTC. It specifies CASSHSTGRSEQYF.

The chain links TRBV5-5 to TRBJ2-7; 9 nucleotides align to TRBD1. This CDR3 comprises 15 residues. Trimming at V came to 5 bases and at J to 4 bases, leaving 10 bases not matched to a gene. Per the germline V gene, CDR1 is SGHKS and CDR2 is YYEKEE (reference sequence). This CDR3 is CASRSGTGWGYEQYF. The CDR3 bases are TGTGCCAGCAGGAGCGGGACAGGGTGGGGTTACGAGCAGTACTTC.

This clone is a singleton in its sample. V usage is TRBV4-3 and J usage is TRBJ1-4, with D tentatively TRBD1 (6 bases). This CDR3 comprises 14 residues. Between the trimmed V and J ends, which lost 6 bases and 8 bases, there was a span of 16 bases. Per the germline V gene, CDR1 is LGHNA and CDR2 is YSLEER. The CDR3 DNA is TGCGCCAGCAGTAAAAGGGGGGTTGGGGAAAAACTGTTTTTT. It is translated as CASSKRGVGEKLFF.

The CDR3 nucleotides are TGCGCCAGCAGATGGGGGGACGAGTACGAGCAGTACTTC. It yields the protein CASRWGDEYEQYF. This sequence joins TRBV5-1 and TRBJ2-7, with TRBD2 as a possible D gene (6 bases). In germline, CDR1 is SGHRS, CDR2 YFSETQ. Trimming cost V 5 bases and J 4 bases, with 13 bases left between them. This CDR3 region has 13 residues.

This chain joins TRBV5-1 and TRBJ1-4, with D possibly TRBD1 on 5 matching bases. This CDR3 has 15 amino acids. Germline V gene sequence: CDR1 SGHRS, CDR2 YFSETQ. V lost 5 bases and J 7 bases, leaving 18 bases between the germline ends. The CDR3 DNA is TGCGCCAGCAGGAAAGAAAAGGGGTCGGGTGAAAAACTGTTTTTT. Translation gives CASRKEKGSGEKLFF.